What follows describes a single T cell receptor beta chain. The antigen is unknown. The data were obtained in a study of T cell responses to AZD1222 COVID-19 vaccine. This CDR3 has 15 residues. Trimming pared 4 bases from V and 1 base from J, leaving 11 bases between. CDR1 LGHDT and CDR2 YNNKEL come from the germline V gene (reference sequence). The repertoire was sequenced with immunoSEQ multiplex PCR; TCRdb's copy has only in-frame clones and lacks some. The data contain roughly 150,000 clones, approximately 90% of them singletons. Notes on the study in general: Donors in the cohort were predominantly white British and more often female, and clonal diversity was possibly underestimated.

V is TRBV3-1 (or the pseudogene TRBV3-2) and J is TRBJ1-3; perhaps TRBD1 as D (5 bases). This TCR came from an adult in good health. Source: peripheral blood, taken on day 0 of AZD1222 vaccination. The CDR3 sequence is CASSRIRASGNTIYF. CDR3 DNA: TGTGCCAGCAGCCGGATCAGGGCTTCTGGAAACACCATATATTTT.